The rows below give T cell receptor beta chains drawn from one sample of a study of patients and donors after allogeneic stem cell transplantation. Each CDR3 protein gets one entry after TCRdb re-called the RT-PCR reads with MiXCR. There are 15,000 to 20,000 distinct CDR3 sequences in the sample; around a quarter occur only once, and more than 35% lies in the top ten. The sample was blood, either unsorted or a sorted T cell fraction (not recorded which). These receptor sequences come from a human donor who was either an allogeneic HSCT recipient or a stem cell or donor lymphocyte infusion donor (not recorded which). It is not recorded whose cells these are; they may come from a transplant donor. The CDR3 runs from the conserved cysteine through the conserved F or W. A D gene is named only where the DNA matches it firmly. Clone size is stated in some rows and not others, as once, few, many or a class when expanded.

v_gene: TRBV27; d_gene: .; abundance: .; j_gene: TRBJ1-5; CDR3aa: CASSFTVNQPQHF; CDR3nt: TGTGCCAGCAGTTTTACGGTTAATCAGCCCCAGCATTTT
v_gene: TRBV5-6; d_gene: .; abundance: few; j_gene: TRBJ2-5; CDR3aa: CASSRRETQYF; CDR3nt: TGTGCCAGCAGCCGACGAGAGACCCAGTACTTC
v_gene: TRBV5-1; d_gene: .; abundance: .; j_gene: TRBJ1-3; CDR3aa: CASSLGQTGNTIYF; CDR3nt: TGCGCCAGCAGCTTGGGACAGACTGGAAACACCATATATTTT
v_gene: TRBV5-1; d_gene: .; abundance: few; j_gene: TRBJ1-1; CDR3aa: CASSLVGPGGTEAFF; CDR3nt: TGCGCCAGCAGCTTGGTAGGACCGGGAGGCACTGAAGCTTTCTTT
v_gene: TRBV12-3/TRBV12-4; d_gene: TRBD2; abundance: .; j_gene: TRBJ2-5; CDR3aa: CASSFAGVGETQYF; CDR3nt: TGTGCCAGCAGTTTTGCGGGGGTTGGAGAGACCCAGTACTTC
v_gene: TRBV7-2; d_gene: TRBD2; abundance: .; j_gene: TRBJ2-1; CDR3aa: CASSFSGGAYNEQFF; CDR3nt: TGTGCCAGCAGCTTTTCCGGGGGGGCGTACAATGAGCAGTTCTTC
v_gene: TRBV5-4; d_gene: .; abundance: .; j_gene: TRBJ2-1; CDR3aa: CASSLSGASYNEQFF; CDR3nt: TGTGCCAGCAGCTTGTCAGGAGCCTCCTACAATGAGCAGTTCTTC
v_gene: TRBV28; d_gene: .; abundance: few; j_gene: TRBJ1-2; CDR3aa: CASSPTGAGYTF; CDR3nt: TGTGCCAGCAGTCCGACCGGGGCGGGATACACCTTC
v_gene: TRBV23-1; d_gene: .; abundance: .; j_gene: TRBJ1-1; CDR3aa: CASSQGDNEAFF; CDR3nt: TGCGCCAGCAGTCAGGGGGACAATGAAGCTTTCTTT
v_gene: TRBV24-1; d_gene: .; abundance: .; j_gene: TRBJ1-2; CDR3aa: CATSRDSSNYGYTF; CDR3nt: TGTGCCACCAGTCGCGACAGTTCTAACTATGGCTACACCTTC
v_gene: TRBV15; d_gene: .; abundance: few; j_gene: TRBJ2-7; CDR3aa: CATSRDGFDEQYF; CDR3nt: TGTGCCACCAGCAGAGATGGATTCGACGAGCAGTACTTC
v_gene: TRBV7-2; d_gene: .; abundance: .; j_gene: TRBJ1-2; CDR3aa: CASSLALWVSSRGYTF; CDR3nt: TGTGCCAGCAGCTTAGCTCTCTGGGTCTCGTCTCGGGGCTACACCTTC
v_gene: TRBV24-1; d_gene: .; abundance: few; j_gene: TRBJ2-3; CDR3aa: CATSAGTDTQYF; CDR3nt: TGTGCCACCAGTGCAGGGACAGATACGCAGTATTTT
v_gene: TRBV6-6; d_gene: .; abundance: .; j_gene: TRBJ1-3; CDR3aa: CASSYSGAGNTIYF; CDR3nt: TGTGCCAGCAGTTACTCAGGGGCCGGAAACACCATATATTTT
v_gene: TRBV20-1; d_gene: .; abundance: .; j_gene: TRBJ2-4; CDR3aa: CSARVGVLAKNIQYF; CDR3nt: TGCAGTGCTAGAGTAGGCGTCCTAGCCAAAAACATTCAGTACTTC
v_gene: TRBV5-1; d_gene: .; abundance: .; j_gene: TRBJ2-5; CDR3aa: CASSFSPGPFQETQYF; CDR3nt: TGCGCCAGCAGCTTTTCCCCAGGGCCATTCCAAGAGACCCAGTACTTC
v_gene: TRBV30; d_gene: .; abundance: .; j_gene: TRBJ1-2; CDR3aa: CAWTPEGDYGYTF; CDR3nt: TGTGCCTGGACCCCAGAAGGAGACTATGGCTACACCTTC
v_gene: TRBV12-3/TRBV12-4; d_gene: .; abundance: .; j_gene: TRBJ1-6; CDR3aa: CASSPQGYNSPLHF; CDR3nt: TGTGCCAGCAGTCCCCAGGGTTATAATTCACCCCTCCACTTT
v_gene: TRBV5-5; d_gene: .; abundance: few; j_gene: TRBJ2-6; CDR3aa: CASSLVVFVGTGANVLTF; CDR3nt: TGTGCCAGCAGCTTGGTGGTGTTTGTAGGGACCGGGGCCAACGTCCTGACTTTC
v_gene: TRBV5-8; d_gene: .; abundance: few; j_gene: TRBJ1-5; CDR3aa: CASSLIVQTFQPQHF; CDR3nt: TGTGCCAGCAGCTTGATAGTCCAGACGTTCCAGCCCCAGCATTTT
v_gene: TRBV5-1; d_gene: .; abundance: many; j_gene: TRBJ1-5; CDR3aa: CASSLDPPGSGNQPQHF; CDR3nt: TGCGCCAGCAGCTTGGACCCCCCGGGGTCCGGCAATCAGCCCCAGCATTTT
v_gene: TRBV3-1; d_gene: .; abundance: many; j_gene: TRBJ1-6; CDR3aa: CASGPSTGRSPLHF; CDR3nt: TGTGCCAGCGGGCCCTCTACAGGGCGCTCACCCCTCCACTTT
v_gene: TRBV11-2; d_gene: TRBD1; abundance: .; j_gene: TRBJ1-1; CDR3aa: CASSLGTGGGTEAFF; CDR3nt: TGTGCCAGCAGCTTAGGAACAGGGGGCGGCACTGAAGCTTTCTTT
v_gene: TRBV11-2; d_gene: .; abundance: few; j_gene: TRBJ2-5; CDR3aa: CASSSKRTNEETQYF; CDR3nt: TGTGCCAGCAGCTCAAAGCGGACTAATGAGGAGACCCAGTACTTC
v_gene: TRBV30; d_gene: .; abundance: .; j_gene: TRBJ1-2; CDR3aa: CAWSVDGSNYGYTF; CDR3nt: TGTGCCTGGAGTGTAGACGGGTCTAACTATGGCTACACCTTC
v_gene: TRBV20-1; d_gene: TRBD1; abundance: .; j_gene: TRBJ1-5; CDR3aa: CSARDAYYGTVRGYSNQPQHF; CDR3nt: TGCAGTGCTAGAGATGCTTATTACGGGACAGTTAGGGGGTATAGCAATCAGCCCCAGCATTTT
v_gene: TRBV9; d_gene: .; abundance: .; j_gene: TRBJ1-1; CDR3aa: CASSVGLGRLRSEAFF; CDR3nt: TGTGCCAGCAGCGTAGGATTAGGCAGGCTGAGGAGTGAAGCTTTCTTT
v_gene: TRBV5-1; d_gene: .; abundance: .; j_gene: TRBJ2-3; CDR3aa: CASSLWGESDTQYF; CDR3nt: TGCGCCAGCAGCTTATGGGGGGAGTCAGATACGCAGTATTTT